This paragraph reports one T cell receptor (beta chain). Here immunoSEQ multiplex PCR was the method, and the copy in TCRdb shows in-frame clones only, minus some. This sample has about 48,000 clones; 80% to 90% occur once, and the top ten carry less than 9%. V was trimmed by 11 bases and J by 0 bases, leaving 10 bases between them. This CDR3 contains 13 residues. Germline V gene lookup returns CDR1 SGHDN and CDR2 FVKESK. The data were obtained in a study of T cell responses to AZD1222 COVID-19 vaccine. The sample was peripheral blood, taken 28 days after the second AZD1222 dose. This sequence joins TRBV14 and TRBJ2-2, with D unresolved. This TCR came from an adult who received the AZD1222 COVID-19 vaccine. The CDR3 region is CAVARANTGELFF. The CDR3 bases are TGTGCCGTAGCACGGGCGAACACCGGGGAGCTGTTTTTT.